This T cell receptor beta chain was captured in a study of graft-versus-host responses after intestinal transplantation. Study in general: Multivisceral, liver-intestinal, or isolated intestinal grafts went to recipients. The study, taken as a whole, reports: Declines in HvG clones occurring early post-transplant were associated with peak circulating GvH clone levels. GvH clones turned up in recipient marrow; some had shown up first in ileum or blood. Allografts carried high graft-versus-host to host-versus-graft clonal ratios in patients having graft-donor T cell macrochimerism.

Assay: immunoSEQ multiplex PCR; the TCRdb copy retains only in-frame clones and omits some. The sample has around 99,000 clones, roughly 86% seen once. Per germline, CDR1 SGHTA and CDR2 FQGNSA. CDR3 length: 14 residues. The ends were cut back, 4 bases at V and 6 bases at J, with 15 bases in the middle. With regard to this clone: What it recognizes is unknown.

This receptor was obtained from a human donor who was the organ donor for an intestinal transplant. The material was unstimulated CD4+ T cells sorted from spleen or lymph node cells, obtained before transplant. The chain links TRBV7-2 to TRBJ1-1; tentatively, D is TRBD1 (6 bases). This chain's CDR3 is CASSSLGGRAEAFF. DNA of the CDR3: TGTGCCAGCAGCTCCCTCGGGGGCAGGGCTGAAGCTTTCTTT.